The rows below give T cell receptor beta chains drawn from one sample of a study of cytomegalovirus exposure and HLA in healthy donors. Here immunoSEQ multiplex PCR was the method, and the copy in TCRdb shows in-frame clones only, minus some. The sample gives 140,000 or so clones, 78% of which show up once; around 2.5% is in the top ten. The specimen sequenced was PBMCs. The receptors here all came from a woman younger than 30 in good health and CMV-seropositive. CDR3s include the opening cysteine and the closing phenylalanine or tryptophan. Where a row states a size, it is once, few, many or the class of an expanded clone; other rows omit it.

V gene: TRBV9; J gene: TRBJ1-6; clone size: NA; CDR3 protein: CASNGGGDSPLHF
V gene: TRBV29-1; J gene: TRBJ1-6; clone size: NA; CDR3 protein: CSVADRGSPLHF
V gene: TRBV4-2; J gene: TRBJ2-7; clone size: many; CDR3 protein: CASSQETSGSYEQYF
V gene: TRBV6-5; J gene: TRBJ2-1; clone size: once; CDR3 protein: CASSSSGGVQIEQFF
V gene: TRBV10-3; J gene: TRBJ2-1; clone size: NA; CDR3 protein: CAIQDRGYNEQFF
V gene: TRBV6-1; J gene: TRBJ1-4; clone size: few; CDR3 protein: CASSPTGANEKLFF
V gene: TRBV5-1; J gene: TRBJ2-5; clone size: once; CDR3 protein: CASSPPSGGQETQYF
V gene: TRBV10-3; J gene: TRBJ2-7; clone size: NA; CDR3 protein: CAISESEESYEQYF
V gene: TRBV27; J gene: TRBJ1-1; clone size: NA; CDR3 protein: CASSLEAASVTEAFF
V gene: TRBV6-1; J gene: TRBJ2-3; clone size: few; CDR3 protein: CASKRGATDTQYF
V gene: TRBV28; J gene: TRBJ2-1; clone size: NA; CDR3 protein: CASSIGQGRDYNEQFF
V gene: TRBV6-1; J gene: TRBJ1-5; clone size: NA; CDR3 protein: CASRRNSNQPQHF
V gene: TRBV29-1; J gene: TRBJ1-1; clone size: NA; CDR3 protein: CSVRQGATEAFF
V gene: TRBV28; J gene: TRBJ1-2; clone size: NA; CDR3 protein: CASSFGGYYVYTF
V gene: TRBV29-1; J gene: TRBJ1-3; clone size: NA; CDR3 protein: CSAADRRGNTIYF
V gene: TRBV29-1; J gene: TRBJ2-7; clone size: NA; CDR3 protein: CSVEGTGGSYEQYF
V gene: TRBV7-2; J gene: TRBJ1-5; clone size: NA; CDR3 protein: CASSHGGADQPQHF
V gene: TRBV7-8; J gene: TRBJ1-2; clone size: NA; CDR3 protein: CASSSSKRDYGYTF
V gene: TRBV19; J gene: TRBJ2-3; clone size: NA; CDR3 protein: CASSARTPGTDTQYF
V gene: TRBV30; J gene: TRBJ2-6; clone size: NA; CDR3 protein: CAWSPGVGANVLTF
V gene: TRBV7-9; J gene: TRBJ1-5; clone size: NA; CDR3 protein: CSSSSAVVGVGQPQHF
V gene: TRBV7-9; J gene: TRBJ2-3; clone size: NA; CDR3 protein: CASSPGQGTDTQYF
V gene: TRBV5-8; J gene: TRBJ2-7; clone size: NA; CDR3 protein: CASSLRGRSTYEQYF
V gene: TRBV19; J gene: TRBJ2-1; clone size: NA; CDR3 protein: CASTSGGNYNEQFF
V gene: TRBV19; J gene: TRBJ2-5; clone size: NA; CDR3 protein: CASSILGSGGPPPTQYF